This T cell receptor beta chain was identified during a study of identical twins (dated by TCRdb to 2016 to 2017). About the investigation overall: To test whether fetal clonotypes persist, this study deep-sequenced TCR alpha and beta repertoires from monozygotic twins, from unrelated adults of various ages, and from cord blood. To rule out contamination, the twin experiments were replicated at different times with different library preparation protocols.

Note on this clonotype: The antigen it recognizes is unknown. Within one base of it there is no much larger clone, and no base qualities were kept.

Deletion took 3 bases off V and 5 bases off J, with a span of 15 bases between the germline ends. From the germline V gene, CDR1 is SGHTA and CDR2 is FQGNSA. The cysteine opens and the phenylalanine closes a CDR3 of 15 amino acids. Only CDR3 DNA remains: 45 bases, in frame from the first base. The library was produced with 5' RACE. TCRdb lists the instrument as Illumina HiSeq 2000. A universal primer binding site was introduced by template switching, and a unique molecular identifier was present in the final cDNA, enabling accurate counting of TCR cDNA molecules. First-strand cDNA for TCR alpha and beta chains was synthesized from specific primers in the conserved constant-segment region. To control for contamination, each cDNA library was double barcoded with a SMART-Mk sample barcode plus Illumina barcodes. Two successive PCR steps introduced TruSeq adapter sequences along with Illumina sample barcodes. Sequencing of the TCR alpha and beta cDNA libraries was done on the Illumina HiSeq platform using custom primers. The paper's data handling went like this. MiGEC was used to process raw reads and extract unique molecular identifiers, and MiXCR was used to find CDR3 positions. For each individual, recombination models were inferred using an EM algorithm with the repgenHMM and IGoR tools. Shared clonotype analysis was performed with the tcR package in R, normalizing sharing by the product of cloneset sizes. Out-of-frame nonproductive sequences were analyzed to study raw recombination free of thymic and clonal selection effects. TCRdb reran the public reads through fastp at Q25 and MiXCR, keeping productive beta chains. Merged by CDR3 protein, the rows form single entries marked with the most common genes and DNA. V and J calls and clone size were set by TCRdb, not the authors. A total of about 700,000 distinct CDR3 sequences appear in this sample, approximately 6.1% of them only once. The top ten hold 1.5% to 2% of the sample.

Every donor was a healthy Caucasian. The researchers also sequenced three unrelated adults who were not twins: a male aged 18 to 29, a male aged 50 to 59, and a female aged 50 to 59. Miltenyi CD45RO+ enrichment and human naive T-cell isolation kits were used to isolate memory (CD45RO+) and naive T cells from PBMC. Study-wide conclusions, independent of this receptor: Because the same donors could not be followed over many years, the conclusions relied on cross-sectional statistical analysis. Excess twin sharing in beta out-of-frame sequences was weaker because fewer shared sequences lowered the signal-to-noise ratio. Abundant cord blood beta clonotypes had fewer insertions, young adult naive repertoires showed a similar but weaker trend, and memory repertoires showed no such trend. Out-of-frame TCR alpha sharing in monozygotic twins was systematically underestimated by recombination models, whereas sharing between unrelated individuals was in agreement with the recombination models. Zero-insertion analyses could be partly confounded by invariant T cells such as MAIT and iNKT, though diverse VJ usage argued against such confounding for most clonotypes. Out-of-frame TCR alpha sequences shared between twins showed an excess of low generation-probability sequences compared with coincidental sharing between unrelated individuals.

The sequence joins TRBV7-2 to TRBJ2-3, with the D gene tentatively TRBD1 or TRBD2, based on 5 matching bases in each. Sequenced sample: naive T cells sorted from blood. The cell subset or site label of this sample denotes: cells isolated with a human naive T-cell isolation kit. The source of this sequence is a man aged 18 to 30 in good health. The CDR3 here reads CASSFIGRGLDTQYF. The DNA sequence reads TGTGCCAGCAGCTTTATAGGCCGGGGCTTAGATACGCAGTATTTT.